This T cell receptor beta chain stems from a study of T cell responses to AZD1222 COVID-19 vaccine. In the study overall: Second doses that came at about 4 or about 12 weeks were put together. Notes on the study in general: Repertoire sampling occurred only after the peak T cell response. Clonal diversity may have been underestimated, and the donors were mostly white British, with more females than males.

Remarks on this clone: Its target is unknown.

The CDR3 has 13 amino acids. Trimming took off 5 bases at V and 4 bases at J, with 12 bases between the two ends. Germline assignment: CDR1 SGHNT and CDR2 YYREEE (reference sequence). TCRdb's table, derived via immunoSEQ multiplex PCR, lists solely in-frame clones and lacks some. The sample has 120,000 to 150,000 clones; approximately 89% are singletons. The material sequenced was peripheral blood, taken on day 0 of AZD1222 vaccination. The receptor's source is an adult in good health. The V call is TRBV5-4, the J call TRBJ2-5; D is possibly TRBD2 (6 bases). CDR3 in DNA: TGTGCCAGCAGTTTGAGGGGAGGAGAGACCCAGTACTTC. Translation: CASSLRGGETQYF. The variable domain in full, with the rest retrieved from reference TRBV5-4 and TRBJ2-5, is ETGVTQSPTHLIKTRGQQVTLRCSSQSGHNTVSWYQQALGQGPQFIFQYYREEENGRGNFPPRFSGLQFPNYSSELNVNALELDDSALYLCASSLRGGETQYFGPGTRLLVL.